Shown below are 32 T cell receptor beta chains from a single sample sequenced in a study of shared clonotypes between healthy human individuals. The assay was immunoSEQ multiplex PCR, and TCRdb's table has in-frame clones only and misses some. The sample lists around 1,900,000 clones; 80% to 95% were seen once. CD45RO-negative, CCR7-positively selected cells formed the naive CD8 fraction, excluding terminally differentiated effector memory CD45RA+ cells. Material for sequencing was naive CD8+ T cells from PBMCs. These TCRs come from a young man in good health. Some clones in this sample may be carry-over from other donors' samples.

The CDR3 here is CSVEGQGSGYEQYF. CDR3 coding DNA: TGCAGCGTTGAAGGACAGGGTTCCGGTTACGAGCAGTACTTC. V usage is TRBV29-1 and J usage is TRBJ2-7; 7 bases map to TRBD1. After removal of 1 base from V and 4 bases from J, the junction contained 7 bases not matched to a gene. Germline V gene sequence: CDR1 SQVTM, CDR2 ANQGSEA. The CDR3 sequence is 14 residues long.

The chain recombines TRBV5-1 with TRBJ2-7, with a tentative D call TRBD1 (6 bases). Germline CDR1 reads SGHRS; CDR2 reads YFSETQ. Trimming shortened V by 0 bases and J by 3 bases, and 13 bases separated the two germline ends. The CDR3 has 15 amino acids. The CDR3 is CASSLEQGIFYEQYF. Here the CDR3 DNA reads TGCGCCAGCAGCTTGGAACAGGGAATTTTCTACGAGCAGTACTTC.

The chain employs TRBV2 and TRBJ2-1; the D is unclear. The CDR3 is made up of 16 amino acids. CDR1 is SNHLY, CDR2 FYNNEI, per germline. V was trimmed by 6 bases and J by 0 bases, leaving 15 bases between them. Here the CDR3 reads CASSYVQKSSYNEQFF. CDR3 nucleotide sequence: TGTGCCAGCAGCTACGTCCAAAAGAGCTCCTACAATGAGCAGTTCTTC.

The rearrangement uses TRBV5-6 and TRBJ2-7, with 8 positions matching TRBD1. V gave up 6 bases and J gave up 3 bases; unmatched junction bases: 8. The germline CDR1 and CDR2 sequences are SGHDT and YYEEEE. The CDR3 contains 14 residues. The CDR3: CASKGQGGDYEQYF. As DNA, the CDR3 is TGTGCCAGCAAAGGACAGGGAGGTGACTACGAGCAGTACTTC.

This sequence joins TRBV19 and TRBJ1-1, with D uncertain. The V gene's germline CDR1 is LNHDA and CDR2 SQIVND (reference sequence). This CDR3 has 11 residues. Deletions cut 6 bases from V and 8 bases from J, with 10 bases between. The CDR3 region has the DNA TGTGCCAGTAGGACGCCGCAAGAAGCTTTCTTT. Its translation is CASRTPQEAFF.

This clone was found once. In nucleotides, the CDR3 is TGTGCCAGCAGCTTAGTTGGGGCAGGCTACGAGCAGTACTTC. It is translated as CASSLVGAGYEQYF. The chain uses TRBV11-2 and TRBJ2-7; weak D call: TRBD1 (5 bases). The CDR3 sequence is 14 residues long. V shed 1 base and J shed 3 bases, with 10 bases lying between them. Germline CDR1 and CDR2: SGHAT and FQNNGV. The full variable domain, its missing parts supplied by reference TRBV11-2 and TRBJ2-7, is EAGVAQSPRYKIIEKRQSVAFWCNPISGHATLYWYQQILGQGPKLLIQFQNNGVVDDSQLPKDRFSAERLKGVDSTLKIQPAKLEDSAVYLCASSLVGAGYEQYFGPGTRLTVT.

Regarding this clone: The same CDR3 arises from other DNA sequences in this sample as well. The chain recombines TRBV27 with TRBJ2-1; D ambiguous. V was pared by 0 bases and J by 4 bases, with 10 bases between. The CDR3 contains 15 residues. From germline, CDR1 is MNHEY and CDR2 SMNVEV (reference sequence). The CDR3 protein is CASSLSVAGYNEQFF. The CDR3 DNA reads as TGTGCCAGCAGTTTATCGGTAGCAGGATACAATGAGCAGTTCTTC.

This chain connects TRBV6-1 to TRBJ2-2; TRBD1 is a possible D gene (6 bases). V was pared by 8 bases and J by 2 bases, with 12 bases between. Germline CDR1 MNHNS, CDR2 SASEGT. This CDR3 comprises 14 residues. CDR3 region: CASRRTENTGELFF. The CDR3, as DNA: TGTGCCAGCCGACGGACAGAAAACACCGGGGAGCTGTTTTTT.

The chain links TRBV28 to TRBJ1-1; no definite D call. This CDR3 is built from 13 residues. Germline V gives CDR1 MDHEN, CDR2 SYDVKM. V was trimmed by 5 bases and J by 1 base, leaving 8 bases between them. CDR3 loop: CASSTYKNTEAFF. In DNA form, the CDR3 reads TGTGCCAGCAGTACGTACAAGAACACTGAAGCTTTCTTT.

This sequence joins TRBV2 and TRBJ2-7; 7 nucleotides match TRBD1. The CDR3 totals 16 residues. Losses at the gene ends were 4 bases for V and 3 bases for J; bases not matched to a gene: 12. CDR1 SNHLY and CDR2 FYNNEI come from the germline V gene. The CDR3 DNA is TGTGCCAGCAGTGCGCTAACGACAGGGAGCGTCTACGAGCAGTACTTC. It encodes CASSALTTGSVYEQYF. Supplemented by reference TRBV2 and TRBJ2-7, the full variable domain reads EPEVTQTPSHQVTQMGQEVILRCVPISNHLYFYWYRQILGQKVEFLVSFYNNEISEKSEIFDDQFSVERPDGSNFTLKIRSTKLEDSAMYFCASSALTTGSVYEQYFGPGTRLTVT.

V is TRBV28 and J is TRBJ2-7; 9 positions match TRBD2. The CDR3 loop spans 16 amino acids. Trimming removed 1 base from V and 1 base from J; junction bases left unmatched: 5. Germline CDR1 is MDHEN and CDR2 is SYDVKM. CDR3 loop: CASSLYPTSGSYEQYF. In DNA form, the CDR3 reads TGTGCCAGCAGTTTATACCCGACTAGCGGATCCTACGAGCAGTACTTC. The whole variable domain, filled in from reference TRBV28 and TRBJ2-7, reads DVKVTQSSRYLVKRTGEKVFLECVQDMDHENMFWYRQDPGLGLRLIYFSYDVKMKEKGDIPEGYSVSREKKERFSLILESASTNQTSMYLCASSLYPTSGSYEQYFGPGTRLTVT.

The CDR3 loop reads CASSVATGQGILNTEAFF. DNA for the CDR3: TGTGCCAGCAGCGTCGCTACCGGACAGGGGATCCTAAACACTGAAGCTTTCTTT. This chain joins TRBV9 and TRBJ1-1; TRBD1 aligns across 9 bases. Trimming at V came to 2 bases and at J to 2 bases, leaving 13 bases not matched to a gene. The germline V gene encodes CDR1 SGDLS and CDR2 YYNGEE. The CDR3 has 18 residues.

The chain couples TRBV29-1 to TRBJ2-3; TRBD2 aligns across 11 bases. Per the germline V gene, CDR1 is SQVTM and CDR2 is ANQGSEA. The ends lost 2 bases at V and 2 bases at J; junction bases unmatched: 3. The CDR3 totals 15 residues. The CDR3 nucleotides read TGCAGCGTTGAAACTAGCGGGAGCCTCACAGATACGCAGTATTTT. Translated, it gives CSVETSGSLTDTQYF.

As to this clone: One end of the junction varies from germline; a read error may be responsible. This chain links TRBV4-3 with TRBJ1-2, with unresolved D. CDR1 is LGHNA, CDR2 YSLEER, per germline. The CDR3 totals 11 residues. CDR3 coding DNA: TGCGCCAGCAGCCAACCAACCCGGAAGGTCTTC. It encodes CASSQPTRKVF.

The rearrangement uses TRBV11-3 and TRBJ2-3; the D call may be TRBD1 or TRBD2 (5 bases each). The CDR3 is 15 amino acids. Trimming shortened V by 5 bases and J by 0 bases, and 12 bases separated the two germline ends. Germline V gives CDR1 SGHNT, CDR2 YENEEA. The CDR3: CASSRGPASTDTQYF. The CDR3 DNA reads as TGTGCCAGCAGCAGGGGACCGGCTAGCACAGATACGCAGTATTTT.

Details on this clone: The sample carries other DNA sequences with the same CDR3. In DNA, the CDR3 is TGCGCCAGCAGCTTGGGGGGGTATAGCAATCAGCCCCAGCATTTT. Protein sequence: CASSLGGYSNQPQHF. V gene TRBV5-1 combines with J gene TRBJ1-5; maybe TRBD1 (5 bases). The CDR3 is made up of 15 amino acids. CDR1 is SGHRS and CDR2 is YFSETQ in the germline V gene. Trimming left V 0 bases short and J 0 bases short, with 7 bases between.

This clone was recorded only once. The chain combines TRBV27 with TRBJ2-7, with 10 bases fitting TRBD2. V shed 0 bases, J shed 3 bases, and the junction held 11 bases outside the gene matches. Germline V gives CDR1 MNHEY, CDR2 SMNVEV (reference sequence). The CDR3 runs to 18 residues. In nucleotides, the CDR3 is TGTGCCAGCAGTTTATCCCCCCCTTTAGCGGGAGGATTCTACGAGCAGTACTTC. Protein product: CASSLSPPLAGGFYEQYF.

Note on this clone: Other DNA variants within this sample encode the same CDR3. The CDR3 sequence: CASSGDSYGYTF. The CDR3 bases are TGTGCCAGCAGCGGAGACAGCTATGGCTACACCTTC. V gene TRBV7-9 combines with J gene TRBJ1-2; D perhaps matches TRBD1 (5 bases). CDR1 is SEHNR and CDR2 is FQNEAQ in the germline V gene (reference sequence). This CDR3 region has 12 residues. The V and J ends lost 5 bases and 4 bases respectively, with 8 bases between them.

Regarding this clone: Other DNA sequences in the sample encode the same CDR3. The chain joins TRBV6-6 to TRBJ1-5; no clear D. Between the trimmed V and J ends, which lost 3 bases and 0 bases, there was a span of 9 bases. CDR1 is MNHNY, CDR2 SVGAGI, per germline (reference sequence). The CDR3 length is 15 residues. In DNA form, the CDR3 reads TGTGCCAGCAGTTATTCGGGTAATAGCAATCAGCCCCAGCATTTT. Protein: CASSYSGNSNQPQHF.

Regarding this clone: Additional DNA sequences in this sample encode the identical CDR3. The rearrangement uses TRBV7-9 and TRBJ2-2; 11 bases match TRBD2. This CDR3 contains 16 residues. The trim removed 6 bases at V and 1 base at J, leaving 4 bases unmatched. Germline CDR1 reads SEHNR; CDR2 reads FQNEAQ (reference sequence). This CDR3 reads CASSFTSGRNTGELFF. The CDR3 nucleotides are TGTGCCAGCAGTTTCACTAGCGGGAGGAACACCGGGGAGCTGTTTTTT.

A single count supports this clone. The chain links TRBV10-2 to TRBJ2-7; 12 nucleotides line up with TRBD2. This CDR3 has 15 amino acids. Germline V gene sequence: CDR1 WSHSY, CDR2 SAAADI. V lost 6 bases to trimming and J lost 4 bases; unmatched junction nucleotides: 7. CDR3 in DNA: TGCGCCAGCAGGGAAGGACTAGCGGGAATGTACGAGCAGTACTTC. Translating it yields CASREGLAGMYEQYF.

The chain has TRBV7-8 and TRBJ1-5; 8 nucleotides line up with TRBD1. Germline V gene lookup returns CDR1 SGHVS and CDR2 FQNEAQ. The CDR3 is 13 amino acids. V shed 5 bases and J 7 bases; nucleotides not matched to a gene: 4. This chain's CDR3 is CASSPGTGQPQHF. CDR3 sequence (DNA): TGTGCCAGCAGCCCAGGGACAGGCCAGCCCCAGCATTTT.

The chain is built from TRBV28 and TRBJ1-4, with D unresolved. The CDR3 is made up of 16 amino acids. Germline lookup yields CDR1 MDHEN and CDR2 SYDVKM. The V gene lost 7 bases and the J gene lost 0 bases, with 15 bases spanning the gap. The CDR3 nucleotides are TGTGCCAGCAAAGTTGAAGGTGAAGCAACTAATGAAAAACTGTTTTTT. Encoded protein: CASKVEGEATNEKLFF.

The chain combines TRBV28 with TRBJ2-7; maybe TRBD2 (6 bases). V lost 9 bases, J lost 2 bases, and 14 bases lay in between. This CDR3 has 13 amino acids. Germline-derived CDR1 and CDR2 are MDHEN and SYDVKM. CDR3 loop: CASLGGSPYEQYF. Here the CDR3 DNA reads TGTGCCAGTTTGGGGGGATCTCCCTACGAGCAGTACTTC.

CDR3 bases: TGTGCCATCAAAACTTTCCCCTACGAGCAGTACTTC. This encodes CAIKTFPYEQYF. This chain connects TRBV10-3 to TRBJ2-7; unclear D gene. Germline assignment: CDR1 ENHRY and CDR2 SYGVKD. This CDR3 spans 12 amino acids. V was shortened by 7 bases and J by 2 bases, with 9 bases between the two germline ends.

CDR3 in amino acids: CASSSGVLSPHEQFF. The DNA of the CDR3 is TGTGCCAGCAGCTCGGGGGTCCTCAGCCCCCATGAGCAGTTCTTC. V usage is TRBV7-8 and J usage is TRBJ2-1; tentatively, D is TRBD2 (6 bases). V dropped 4 bases and J dropped 8 bases, with 18 bases sitting between them. CDR1 is SGHVS, CDR2 FQNEAQ, per germline. The CDR3 runs 15 residues. The full variable domain, in which reference TRBV7-8 and TRBJ2-1 provide the parts outside the CDR3, is GAGVSQSPRYKVAKRGQDVALRCDPISGHVSLFWYQQALGQGPEFLTYFQNEAQLDKSGLPSDRFFAERPEGSVSTLKIQRTQQEDSAVYLCASSSGVLSPHEQFFGPGTRLTVL.

The chain links TRBV28 to TRBJ1-3; D ambiguous. The V and J ends lost 4 bases and 0 bases respectively, with 10 bases between them. The CDR3 length is 15 residues. Germline values: CDR1 MDHEN, CDR2 SYDVKM. CDR3 in amino acids: CASSYAGLSGNTIYF. The DNA of the CDR3 is TGTGCCAGCAGTTATGCGGGCCTCTCTGGAAACACCATATATTTT. Looking up the rest from reference TRBV28 and TRBJ1-3 gives the full variable domain: DVKVTQSSRYLVKRTGEKVFLECVQDMDHENMFWYRQDPGLGLRLIYFSYDVKMKEKGDIPEGYSVSREKKERFSLILESASTNQTSMYLCASSYAGLSGNTIYFGEGSWLTVV.

The chain links TRBV2 to TRBJ2-1; TRBD1 or TRBD2 may be the D gene (6 bases each). Germline V gene data show CDR1 as SNHLY and CDR2 as FYNNEI. The CDR3 length is 14 residues. The V end lost 1 base, the J end lost 7 bases, and 11 bases lay between the germline ends. CDR3 bases: TGTGCCAGCAGTGAAGGGGGGGCGAGGAATGAGCAGTTCTTC. It encodes CASSEGGARNEQFF.

Of note for this clone: Other DNA sequences in this specimen translate into the identical CDR3. This sequence joins TRBV5-1 and TRBJ2-7; no clear D gene. Germline V CDR1 and CDR2: SGHRS, YFSETQ. V was trimmed by 4 bases and J by 3 bases, leaving 5 bases between them. There are 11 residues in the CDR3. The DNA of the CDR3 is TGCGCCAGCAGCGCTGGCTACGAGCAGTACTTC. It codes for CASSAGYEQYF.

The V gene is TRBV7-8, the J gene TRBJ1-1; a weak D match, TRBD1 (5 bases). Germline V gene sequence: CDR1 SGHVS, CDR2 FQNEAQ. Trimming pared 4 bases from V and 14 bases from J, leaving 14 bases between. This CDR3 has 11 residues. CDR3 in amino acids: CASSSLSGVFF. Here the CDR3 DNA reads TGTGCCAGCAGCTCCCTATCGGGGGTATTCTTT.

The chain couples TRBV2 to TRBJ1-4; TRBD1 is a possible D gene (6 bases). The CDR3 is 15 residues long. V was shortened by 6 bases and J by 6 bases, with 17 bases between the two germline ends. Germline CDR1 is SNHLY and CDR2 is FYNNEI. The CDR3 spells CASRRRTGADEKLFF. CDR3 coding DNA: TGTGCCAGCAGGCGCCGGACGGGGGCGGATGAAAAACTGTTTTTT.

The V call is TRBV9, the J call TRBJ2-7; 8 bases agree with TRBD1. V lost 0 bases, J lost 5 bases, and 4 bases stayed unmatched. The CDR3 spans 14 residues. CDR1 is SGDLS, CDR2 YYNGEE, per germline. Written as DNA, the CDR3 is TGTGCCAGCAGCGTAGAGGACAGGGTTAACGAGCAGTACTTC. It specifies CASSVEDRVNEQYF.